The 28 T cell receptor beta chains below all came from one sample that was sequenced in a study of CD8 T cells in ankylosing spondylitis. TCRdb analysed the 5' RACE reads with MiXCR anew, one entry per CDR3 protein. The table includes around 180,000 distinct CDR3 sequences, 15% to 20% detected once. Specimen: blood, either unsorted or a sorted T cell fraction (not recorded which). The receptors stem from a male donor aged 5 to 30 with ankylosing spondylitis or in good health (not recorded which).

This clonotype was counted many times. V usage is TRBV5-1 and J usage is TRBJ2-1; D might be TRBD1 or TRBD2, each matching 5 bases. Trimming left V 4 bases short and J 0 bases short, with 14 bases between. Germline V gene sequence: CDR1 SGHRS, CDR2 YFSETQ. This CDR3 is 16 amino acids long. The CDR3 here is CASSPPGPSSYNEQFF. CDR3 DNA: TGCGCCAGCAGCCCGCCGGGACCCAGCTCCTACAATGAGCAGTTCTTC.

Many counts were recorded for this clonotype. The CDR3 nucleotides read TGCGCCAGCAGAGCACAGGGGTCGCGCACCGGGGAGCTGTTTTTT. Its protein product is CASRAQGSRTGELFF. The gene calls are TRBV5-1 and TRBJ2-2; 7 nucleotides match TRBD1. Germline V lookup: CDR1 SGHRS, CDR2 YFSETQ. The CDR3 length is 15 residues. V lost 5 bases and J lost 4; bases outside the gene matches: 8.

This clonotype has at least ten counts. The rearrangement links TRBV12-3 or TRBV12-4 to TRBJ2-7, with 9 nucleotides matching TRBD1. CDR3 length equals 18 residues. Trimming cost V 5 bases and J 1 base; bases outside gene matches: 15. The CDR3 protein is CASSTRPGQGLFSYEQYF. As DNA, the CDR3 is TGTGCCAGCAGTACAAGACCGGGACAGGGACTTTTTTCCTACGAGCAGTACTTC.

This clonotype was counted many times. The chain recombines TRBV24-1 with TRBJ1-2, with D unclear. The CDR3 has 12 amino acids. Trimming removed 1 base at V and 6 bases at J, with 5 bases between. Germline assignment: CDR1 KGHDR and CDR2 SFDVKD. The CDR3 reads CATSDFRNGYTF. DNA for the CDR3: TGTGCCACCAGTGATTTCAGGAATGGCTACACCTTC.

This clonotype was recorded at least ten times. The gene calls are TRBV7-2 and TRBJ2-7; 10 bases map to TRBD1. V gave up 1 base and J gave up 4 bases; unmatched junction bases: 4. CDR1 and CDR2 from the germline V gene are SGHTA and FQGNSA. The CDR3 has 15 amino acids. This CDR3 is CASSLVGTGEYEQYF. In DNA form, the CDR3 reads TGTGCCAGCAGCTTAGTGGGGACAGGGGAGTACGAGCAGTACTTC.

The J gene is TRBJ2-1, the V gene TRBV5-1; D might be TRBD2 (5 bases). Germline lookup yields CDR1 SGHRS and CDR2 YFSETQ. The CDR3 totals 13 residues. V lost 1 base and J lost 8, with 10 bases in between. The CDR3, as DNA: TGCGCCAGCAGCTTGTTAGGGAGCGATGAGCAGTTCTTC. Amino acid sequence: CASSLLGSDEQFF.

This clonotype showed up many times. The chain joins TRBV7-6 to TRBJ2-1; 9 nucleotides match TRBD1. Looked up from germline, CDR1 is SGHVS and CDR2 is FNYEAQ. V shed 2 bases and J 5 bases; nucleotides not matched to a gene: 7. This CDR3 region has 16 residues. As DNA, the CDR3 is TGTGCCAGCAGCTTAACTGCGGGGACAGGGAACAATGAGCAGTTCTTC. This sequence encodes CASSLTAGTGNNEQFF. The whole variable domain, filled in from reference TRBV7-6 and TRBJ2-1, reads GAGVSQSPRYKVTKRGQDVALRCDPISGHVSLYWYRQALGQGPEFLTYFNYEAQQDKSGLPNDRFSAERPEGSISTLTIQRTEQRDSAMYRCASSLTAGTGNNEQFFGPGTRLTVL.

This clonotype was counted ten times or more. V and J are TRBV6-1 and TRBJ1-5; TRBD1 matches at 9 bases. With 6 bases clipped from V and 2 bases from J, the junction kept 2 bases outside the gene matches. CDR3 size: 14 residues. Looked up from germline, CDR1 is MNHNS and CDR2 is SASEGT. CDR3 residues: CASRRQGGNQPQHF. CDR3 DNA sequence: TGTGCCAGCAGACGACAGGGGGGCAATCAGCCCCAGCATTTT.

This clonotype was counted many times. The J gene is TRBJ2-4, the V gene TRBV12-3 or TRBV12-4, with a tentative D call TRBD1 (6 bases). The CDR3 runs 16 residues. Deletions cut 6 bases from V and 0 bases from J, with 15 bases between. The CDR3: CASRTVIGGAKNIQYF. The CDR3 region has the DNA TGTGCCAGCAGGACAGTCATAGGGGGAGCCAAAAACATTCAGTACTTC.

Ten or more counts support this clonotype. V usage is TRBV10-3 and J usage is TRBJ2-7; no clear D. V was clipped by 5 bases and J by 3 bases, with 8 bases between them. The CDR3 totals 12 residues. The germline V gene has CDR1 ENHRY and CDR2 SYGVKD. The CDR3 spells CAISQNSYEQYV. DNA for the CDR3: TGTGCCATCAGTCAAAATAGCTACGAGCAGTACGTC.

This clonotype has ten or more counts. The chain uses TRBV30 and TRBJ1-1; D remains ambiguous. Germline values: CDR1 GTSNPN, CDR2 SVGIG (reference sequence). The CDR3 spans 13 residues. V gave up 3 bases and J gave up 0 bases, with 8 bases separating them. CDR3 bases: TGTGCCTGGAGACTTTCAGTGAACACTGAAGCTTTCTTT. It codes for CAWRLSVNTEAFF.

Sample share makes this clonotype medium-sized. The V gene is TRBV19, the J gene TRBJ2-2; D gene uncertain. Germline V gene data show CDR1 as LNHDA and CDR2 as SQIVND (reference sequence). This CDR3 has 12 residues. V lost 1 base and J lost 7, with 4 bases in between. DNA of the CDR3: TGTGCCAGTAGTATAGTCCACGGGGAGCTGTTTTTT. It specifies CASSIVHGELFF. Filled out from reference TRBV19 and TRBJ2-2, the complete variable domain reads DGGITQSPKYLFRKEGQNVTLSCEQNLNHDAMYWYRQDPGQGLRLIYYSQIVNDFQKGDIAEGYSVSREKKESFPLTVTSAQKNPTAFYLCASSIVHGELFFGEGSRLTVL.

This chain joins TRBV29-1 and TRBJ2-1, with 10 bases identical to TRBD1. Trimming took 4 bases from V and 4 from J; bases not matched to a gene: 7. The CDR3 is 15 amino acids. The germline V gene has CDR1 SQVTM and CDR2 ANQGSEA. CDR3 in amino acids: CSVGGTGESYNEQFF. CDR3 DNA: TGCAGCGTTGGTGGGACAGGGGAATCGTACAATGAGCAGTTCTTC.

This clonotype occurred many times. CDR3 DNA sequence: TGTGCCAGCAGCGTAGGCGGTGAGCAGTTCTTC. Translation: CASSVGGEQFF. This chain joins TRBV9 and TRBJ2-1; D remains unclear. Trimming cost V 0 bases and J 9 bases, with 4 bases left between them. This CDR3 spans 11 amino acids. Germline assignment: CDR1 SGDLS and CDR2 YYNGEE. The full variable domain, rest sourced from reference TRBV9 and TRBJ2-1, is DSGVTQTPKHLITATGQRVTLRCSPRSGDLSVYWYQQSLDQGLQFLIQYYNGEERAKGNILERFSAQQFPDLHSELNLSSLELGDSALYFCASSVGGEQFFGPGTRLTVL.

With respect to this clonotype: At one of its ends the junction is not consistent with the germline gene, which may arise from a read error. The chain employs TRBV12-3 or TRBV12-4 and TRBJ1-2; 7 positions match TRBD1. The CDR3 covers 12 residues. The CDR3 reads CASVGQDYGYPF. For the CDR3, the DNA is TGTGCCAGCGTCGGACAGGACTATGGCTACCCCTTC.

This clonotype was counted at least ten times. The CDR3, as DNA: TGTGCCAGCAGCCGGGACTTTAGGGGACTGAACACTGAAGCTTTCTTT. It yields the protein CASSRDFRGLNTEAFF. The V call is TRBV3-1, the J call TRBJ1-1; a weak D match, TRBD1 (5 bases). V was shortened by 4 bases and J by 0 bases, with 15 bases between the two germline ends. Per the germline V gene, CDR1 is LGHDT and CDR2 is YNNKEL (reference sequence). The CDR3 runs 16 residues.

The chain is built from TRBV20-1 and TRBJ2-3, with TRBD2 matching over 9 bases. The germline V gene encodes CDR1 DFQATT and CDR2 SNEGSKA (reference sequence). Unmatched junction bases numbered 6, after V lost 7 bases and J lost 4 bases. The CDR3 sequence is 13 residues long. The CDR3 loop is CSEISGSSDTQYF. As DNA, the CDR3 is TGCAGTGAAATTAGCGGGAGCTCAGATACGCAGTATTTT.

This clonotype was seen many times. The V and J genes are TRBV6-2 or TRBV6-3 and TRBJ2-1; 13 nucleotides line up with TRBD2. This CDR3 comprises 16 residues. V gave up 2 bases and J gave up 9 bases; unmatched junction bases: 7. Germline assignment: CDR1 MNHEY and CDR2 SVGEGT. The DNA for the CDR3 is TGTGCCAGCAGTTACCGGCGGACTAGCGGGAGAGTTGAGCAGTTCTTC. Protein product: CASSYRRTSGRVEQFF.

This clonotype has at least ten counts. This chain uses TRBV30 with TRBJ1-1; D is uncertain. V lost 5 bases to trimming and J lost 1 base, with 8 bases between them. Germline lookup yields CDR1 GTSNPN and CDR2 SVGIG (reference sequence). This CDR3 region has 12 residues. The chain's CDR3 is CAWVTTNTEAFF. The CDR3 DNA reads TGTGCCTGGGTAACGACGAACACTGAAGCTTTCTTT.

The chain links TRBV20-1 to TRBJ2-3; a possible D gene is TRBD1 (6 bases). Germline CDR1 is DFQATT and CDR2 is SNEGSKA (reference sequence). There are 16 residues in the CDR3. Trimming took 3 bases from V and 0 from J, leaving 16 bases between them. The CDR3, as DNA: TGCAGTGCTAGCATCACAGGGTGGGGGAGCACAGATACGCAGTATTTT. Residues: CSASITGWGSTDTQYF.

This clonotype appeared many times. V is TRBV6-5 and J is TRBJ2-5; tentatively, D is TRBD1 (7 bases). Deletions cut 2 bases from V and 2 bases from J, with 12 bases between. CDR1 MNHEY and CDR2 SVGAGI come from the germline V gene. The CDR3 is made up of 15 amino acids. The CDR3 sequence is CASSYGGTDQETQYF. The CDR3, as DNA: TGTGCCAGCAGTTACGGCGGGACAGATCAAGAGACCCAGTACTTC.

This clonotype was seen at least ten times. The rearrangement uses TRBV3-1 and TRBJ1-2; 7 bases are a match to TRBD1. With 4 bases clipped from V and 0 bases from J, the junction kept 5 bases outside the gene matches. The CDR3 has 15 amino acids. Germline-derived CDR1 and CDR2 are LGHDT and YNNKEL (reference sequence). The CDR3 coding sequence is TGTGCCAGCAGCCGAGGGACAGCTTCTAACTATGGCTACACCTTC. It codes for CASSRGTASNYGYTF. The variable domain in full, with the rest retrieved from reference TRBV3-1 and TRBJ1-2, is DTAVSQTPKYLVTQMGNDKSIKCEQNLGHDTMYWYKQDSKKFLKIMFSYNNKELIINETVPNRFSPKSPDKAHLNLHINSLELGDSAVYFCASSRGTASNYGYTFGSGTRLTVV.

The CDR3 spells CASSLRAVGLYEQYV. The CDR3 nucleotides read TGTGCCAGCAGTTTAAGGGCCGTAGGTCTCTACGAGCAGTACGTC. The chain carries TRBV27 and TRBJ2-7; unclear D gene. The V gene's germline CDR1 is MNHEY and CDR2 SMNVEV (reference sequence). The CDR3 extends over 15 amino acids. The germline V and J ends were trimmed by 2 bases and 3 bases, with 14 bases remaining between them.

The V gene is TRBV5-1, the J gene TRBJ2-3; the D gene is possibly TRBD2 (6 bases). With 0 bases removed from V and 5 bases from J, the gap between germline ends came to 13 bases. Germline V gene data show CDR1 as SGHRS and CDR2 as YFSETQ. There are 15 residues in the CDR3. The CDR3 nucleotides are TGCGCCAGCAGCTTGGAGCCGGGAGTAGGAGATACGCAGTATTTT. The encoded protein is CASSLEPGVGDTQYF. Using reference TRBV5-1 and TRBJ2-3 for the parts outside the CDR3, the full variable domain is KAGVTQTPRYLIKTRGQQVTLSCSPISGHRSVSWYQQTPGQGLQFLFEYFSETQRNKGNFPGRFSGRQFSNSRSEMNVSTLELGDSALYLCASSLEPGVGDTQYFGPGTRLTVL.

The chain couples TRBV12-3 or TRBV12-4 to TRBJ2-4; 13 nucleotides line up with TRBD2. The CDR3 runs 16 residues. Trimming cost V 6 bases and J 8 bases; bases outside gene matches: 10. CDR3 DNA: TGTGCCAGCAGCCCGATCCGGACTAGCGGGAGTGACATTCAGTACTTC. It is translated as CASSPIRTSGSDIQYF.

The CDR3 sequence is CATSTNPRGRETQYF. The DNA for the CDR3 is TGTGCCACCAGCACGAACCCCAGGGGTCGAGAGACCCAGTACTTC. This chain uses TRBV15 with TRBJ2-5, with D perhaps matching TRBD1 (6 bases). CDR1 is LNHNV and CDR2 is YYDKDF in the germline V gene (reference sequence). Trimming removed 4 bases at V and 4 bases at J, with 16 bases between. The CDR3 runs to 15 residues.

This clonotype occurred many times. V gene TRBV5-1 combines with J gene TRBJ2-6; D is tentatively TRBD1 or TRBD2 (5 bases each). Trimming left V 4 bases short and J 2 bases short, with 13 bases between. The length of the CDR3 is 16 residues. Germline-derived CDR1 and CDR2 are SGHRS and YFSETQ. The CDR3 region has the DNA TGCGCCAGCAGCAGGGGACGGGGACCTGGGGCCAACGTCCTGACTTTC. Its translation: CASSRGRGPGANVLTF. The full variable domain, its missing parts supplied by reference TRBV5-1 and TRBJ2-6, is KAGVTQTPRYLIKTRGQQVTLSCSPISGHRSVSWYQQTPGQGLQFLFEYFSETQRNKGNFPGRFSGRQFSNSRSEMNVSTLELGDSALYLCASSRGRGPGANVLTFGAGSRLTVL.

This clonotype was observed a handful of times. The chain uses TRBV20-1 and TRBJ2-6; D is uncertain. The V and J ends lost 3 bases and 2 bases respectively, with 5 bases between them. Germline CDR1 reads DFQATT; CDR2 reads SNEGSKA (reference sequence). This CDR3 has 13 residues. The chain's CDR3 is CSASKPGANVLTF. CDR3 nucleotides: TGCAGTGCTAGTAAACCTGGGGCCAACGTCCTGACTTTC.